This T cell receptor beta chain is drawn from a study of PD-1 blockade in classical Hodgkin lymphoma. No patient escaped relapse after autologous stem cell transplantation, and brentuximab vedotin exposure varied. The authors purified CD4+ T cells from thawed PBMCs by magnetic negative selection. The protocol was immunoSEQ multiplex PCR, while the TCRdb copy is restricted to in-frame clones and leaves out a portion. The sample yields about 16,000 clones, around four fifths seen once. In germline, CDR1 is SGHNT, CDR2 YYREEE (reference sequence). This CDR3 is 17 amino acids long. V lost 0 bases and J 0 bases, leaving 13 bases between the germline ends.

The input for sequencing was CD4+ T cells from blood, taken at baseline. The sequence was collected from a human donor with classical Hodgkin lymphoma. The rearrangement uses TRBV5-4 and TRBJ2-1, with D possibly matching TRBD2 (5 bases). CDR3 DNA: TGTGCCAGCAGCTTGGGGGCGGCGGGCGGCTCCTACAATGAGCAGTTCTTC. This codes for CASSLGAAGGSYNEQFF.